This record looks at one T cell receptor beta chain sequence and its context. Its antigen is currently not known. Per-base quality was not reported, and no clone a single base away is much larger than it. A case-control design nested within a healthcare worker cohort in London, UK, was used, with weekly nasopharyngeal swab PCR tests and blood sampling performed. Healthcare workers were enrolled in the week of the UK lockdown, from 23 to 31 March 2020, and were followed every week for up to roughly 15 weeks. Library construction relied on 5' RACE. These reads were obtained on a NextSeq 500. The TCR library protocol attached unique molecular identifiers to individual cDNA molecules to correct for sequencing error and PCR bias. TCR alpha and beta chains were both sequenced, and the abundances of alpha and beta sequences in each sample were closely correlated with each other. Per the source publication's procedure: Decombinator V4 was used to annotate TCR sequences for V gene, J gene and CDR3. TCRs were defined as expanded if a significant change between any two time points was detected under a Poisson model with p below 0.0001. TCR abundances were normalised to the total number of TCRs sequenced per sample and expressed as counts per million. VDJdb, accessed 1 November 2021, was searched for CMV, EBV and SARS-CoV-2 annotated TCRs, excluding TCRs annotated for multiple antigens. TCRdb applied fastp at Q25 and MiXCR to the public reads, then kept only in-frame beta chains. Every distinct CDR3 protein forms one entry, paired with its most common genes and DNA. These V and J calls derive from TCRdb rather than the authors' analysis. The sample profile shows approximately 90,000 distinct CDR3 sequences; approximately 11% of them were found once. The ten largest make up approximately 4.5% of the sample.

The record originates from a study of early T cells in non-severe SARS-CoV-2 infection (dated by TCRdb to the early 2020s). Describing the broader study: Bulk RNA from unsorted whole blood was used for TCR sequencing, so alpha and beta chains could not be paired.

The paper's findings and limits, for the study overall: Matching against VDJdb was skewed toward anti-spike CD8 responses, likely underestimated virus-specific expansions, and missed private and CD4 specificities.

The sequence was obtained from an adult who was a healthcare worker with PCR-confirmed SARS-CoV-2 infection or an uninfected control (not recorded which). The sequencing here drew on whole blood, taken at baseline.

The DNA is TGTGCCAGCAGCCACGGGGTAGCGGGATTGGGCACAGATACGCAGTATTTT. It translates as CASSHGVAGLGTDTQYF. The rearranged chain carries TRBV11-3 and TRBJ2-3; TRBD2 matches 8 bases in the middle. Germline trimming: 5 bases from V, 1 base from J; junction bases outside gene matches: 11. Measured from the cysteine to the phenylalanine, the CDR3 is 17 residues long. Just CDR3 DNA is preserved here, 51 bases in frame from base 1. The germline V gene specifies SGHNT as CDR1 and YENEEA as CDR2.